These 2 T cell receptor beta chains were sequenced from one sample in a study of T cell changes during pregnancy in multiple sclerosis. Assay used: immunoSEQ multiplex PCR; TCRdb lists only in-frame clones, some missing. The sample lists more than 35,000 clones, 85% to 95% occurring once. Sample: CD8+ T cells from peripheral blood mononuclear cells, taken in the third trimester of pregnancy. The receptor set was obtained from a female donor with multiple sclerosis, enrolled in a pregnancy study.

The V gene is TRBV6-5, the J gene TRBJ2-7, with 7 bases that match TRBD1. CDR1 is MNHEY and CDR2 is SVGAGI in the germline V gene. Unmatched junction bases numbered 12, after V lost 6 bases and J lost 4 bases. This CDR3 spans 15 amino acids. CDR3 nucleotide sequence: TGTGCCAGCAGCCCGACAGGGAACCCCATTTACGAGCAGTACTTC. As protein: CASSPTGNPIYEQYF.

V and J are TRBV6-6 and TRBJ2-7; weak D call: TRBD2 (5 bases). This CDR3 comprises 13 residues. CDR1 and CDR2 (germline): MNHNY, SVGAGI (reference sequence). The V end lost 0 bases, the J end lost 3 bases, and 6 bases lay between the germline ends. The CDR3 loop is CASSYSGDYEQYF. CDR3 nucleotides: TGTGCCAGCAGTTACTCCGGGGACTACGAGCAGTACTTC.